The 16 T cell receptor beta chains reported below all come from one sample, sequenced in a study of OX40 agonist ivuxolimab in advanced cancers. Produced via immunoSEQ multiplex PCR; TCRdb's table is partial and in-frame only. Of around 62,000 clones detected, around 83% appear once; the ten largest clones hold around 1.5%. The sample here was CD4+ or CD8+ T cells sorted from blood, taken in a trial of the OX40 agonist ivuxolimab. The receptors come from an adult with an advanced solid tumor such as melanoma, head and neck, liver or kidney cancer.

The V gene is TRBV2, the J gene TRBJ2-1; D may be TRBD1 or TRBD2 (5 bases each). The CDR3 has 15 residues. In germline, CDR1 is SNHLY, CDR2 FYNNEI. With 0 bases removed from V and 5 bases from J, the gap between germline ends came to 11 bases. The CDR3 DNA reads TGTGCCAGCAGTGAAGCTACCGGGACGCACAATGAGCAGTTCTTC. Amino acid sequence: CASSEATGTHNEQFF.

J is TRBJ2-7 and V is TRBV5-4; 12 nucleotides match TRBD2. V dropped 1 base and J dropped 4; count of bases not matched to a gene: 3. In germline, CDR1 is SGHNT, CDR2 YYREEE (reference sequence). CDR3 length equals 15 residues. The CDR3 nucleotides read TGTGCCAGCAGCTTGAGTCTAGCGGGAGGGTACGAGCAGTACTTC. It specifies CASSLSLAGGYEQYF.

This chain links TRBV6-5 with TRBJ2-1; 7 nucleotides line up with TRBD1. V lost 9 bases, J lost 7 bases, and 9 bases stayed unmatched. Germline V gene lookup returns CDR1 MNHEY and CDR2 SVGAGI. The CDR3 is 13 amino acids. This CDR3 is CASLKTGLNEQFF. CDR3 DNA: TGTGCCAGTCTAAAGACAGGGTTAAATGAGCAGTTCTTC.

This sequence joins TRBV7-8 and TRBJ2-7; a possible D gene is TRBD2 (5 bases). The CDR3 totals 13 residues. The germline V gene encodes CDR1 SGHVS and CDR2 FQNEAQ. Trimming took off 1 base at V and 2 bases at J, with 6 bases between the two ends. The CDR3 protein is CASSLEGAYEQYF. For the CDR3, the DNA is TGTGCCAGCAGCTTAGAGGGAGCCTACGAGCAGTACTTC. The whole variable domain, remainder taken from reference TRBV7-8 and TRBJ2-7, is GAGVSQSPRYKVAKRGQDVALRCDPISGHVSLFWYQQALGQGPEFLTYFQNEAQLDKSGLPSDRFFAERPEGSVSTLKIQRTQQEDSAVYLCASSLEGAYEQYFGPGTRLTVT.

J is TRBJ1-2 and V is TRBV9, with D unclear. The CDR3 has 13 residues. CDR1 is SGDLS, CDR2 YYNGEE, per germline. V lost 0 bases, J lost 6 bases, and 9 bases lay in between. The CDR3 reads CASSVAGRDGYTF. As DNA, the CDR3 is TGTGCCAGCAGCGTAGCGGGCCGGGATGGCTACACCTTC.

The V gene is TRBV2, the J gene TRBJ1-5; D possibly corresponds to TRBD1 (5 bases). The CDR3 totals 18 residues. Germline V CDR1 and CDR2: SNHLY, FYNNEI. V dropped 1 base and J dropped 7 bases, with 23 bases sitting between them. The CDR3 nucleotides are TGTGCCAGCAGTGAAGGGTGGTCAGGGATCGGGCGGTGGCAGCCCCAGCATTTT. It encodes CASSEGWSGIGRWQPQHF.

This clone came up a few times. DNA for the CDR3: TGTGCCAGCAGCTCGTACCGGGACAGCTCCTACGAGCAGTACTTC. It codes for CASSSYRDSSYEQYF. The chain is built from TRBV5-4 and TRBJ2-7, with 7 bases that match TRBD1. This CDR3 has 15 residues. J lost 0 bases, V lost 3 bases, and 6 bases had no gene match. Per germline, CDR1 SGHNT and CDR2 YYREEE (reference sequence). Together with reference TRBV5-4 and TRBJ2-7, the CDR3 gives the full variable domain: ETGVTQSPTHLIKTRGQQVTLRCSSQSGHNTVSWYQQALGQGPQFIFQYYREEENGRGNFPPRFSGLQFPNYSSELNVNALELDDSALYLCASSSYRDSSYEQYFGPGTRLTVT.

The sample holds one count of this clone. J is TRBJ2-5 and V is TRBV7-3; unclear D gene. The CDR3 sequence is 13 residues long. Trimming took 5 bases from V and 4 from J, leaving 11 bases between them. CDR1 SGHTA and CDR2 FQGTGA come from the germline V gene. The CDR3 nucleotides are TGTGCCAGCAGCGGAGCCCTAGGAGAGACCCAGTACTTC. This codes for CASSGALGETQYF.

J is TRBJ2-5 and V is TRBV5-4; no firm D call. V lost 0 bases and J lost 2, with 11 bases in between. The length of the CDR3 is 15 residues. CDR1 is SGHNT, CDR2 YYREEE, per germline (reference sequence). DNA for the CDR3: TGTGCCAGCAGCTTGGACGCGGAGTCGCAAGAGACCCAGTACTTC. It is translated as CASSLDAESQETQYF.

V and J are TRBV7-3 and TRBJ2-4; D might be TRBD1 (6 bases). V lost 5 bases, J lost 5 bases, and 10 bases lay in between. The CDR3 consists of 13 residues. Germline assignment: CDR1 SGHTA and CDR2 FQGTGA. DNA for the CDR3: TGTGCCAGCAGCCCGGGACACCAAAACATTCAGTACTTC. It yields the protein CASSPGHQNIQYF.

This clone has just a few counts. The CDR3 DNA reads as TGTGCCAGCAGCTCAACAGACTCCCAGCTTTACGAGCAGTACTTC. Translating gives CASSSTDSQLYEQYF. V and J are TRBV5-6 and TRBJ2-7; no clear D gene. The CDR3 loop spans 15 amino acids. The germline V gene encodes CDR1 SGHDT and CDR2 YYEEEE. V was clipped by 3 bases and J by 4 bases, with 17 bases between them.

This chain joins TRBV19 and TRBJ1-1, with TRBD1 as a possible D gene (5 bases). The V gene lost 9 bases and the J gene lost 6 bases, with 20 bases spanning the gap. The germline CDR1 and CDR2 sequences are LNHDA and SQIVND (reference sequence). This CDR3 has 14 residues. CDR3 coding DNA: TGTGCCAGCCTCGACCGGGGCCCTAAGCCTGAAGCTTTCTTT. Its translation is CASLDRGPKPEAFF. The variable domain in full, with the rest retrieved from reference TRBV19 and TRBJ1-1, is DGGITQSPKYLFRKEGQNVTLSCEQNLNHDAMYWYRQDPGQGLRLIYYSQIVNDFQKGDIAEGYSVSREKKESFPLTVTSAQKNPTAFYLCASLDRGPKPEAFFGQGTRLTVV.

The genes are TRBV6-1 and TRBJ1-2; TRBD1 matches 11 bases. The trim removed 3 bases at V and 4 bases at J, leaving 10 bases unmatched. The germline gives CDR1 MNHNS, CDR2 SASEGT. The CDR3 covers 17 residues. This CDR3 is CASSDDPGQGVSYGYTF. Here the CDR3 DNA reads TGTGCCAGCAGTGACGATCCGGGACAGGGGGTTAGCTATGGCTACACCTTC.

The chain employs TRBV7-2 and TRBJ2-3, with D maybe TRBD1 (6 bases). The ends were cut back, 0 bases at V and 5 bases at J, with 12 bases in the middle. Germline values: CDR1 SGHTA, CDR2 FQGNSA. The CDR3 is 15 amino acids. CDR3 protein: CASSLAGRGIDTQYF. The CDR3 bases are TGTGCCAGCAGCTTAGCCGGCAGGGGAATAGATACGCAGTATTTT.

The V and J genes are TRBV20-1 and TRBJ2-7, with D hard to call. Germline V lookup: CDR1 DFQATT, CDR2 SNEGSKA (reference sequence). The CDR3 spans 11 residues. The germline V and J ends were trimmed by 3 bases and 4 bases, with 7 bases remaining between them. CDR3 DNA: TGCAGTGCTAGTCATAGATACGAGCAGTACTTC. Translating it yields CSASHRYEQYF.

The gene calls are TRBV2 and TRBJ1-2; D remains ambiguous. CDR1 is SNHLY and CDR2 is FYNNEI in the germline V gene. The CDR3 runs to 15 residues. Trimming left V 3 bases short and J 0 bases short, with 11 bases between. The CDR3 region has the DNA TGTGCCAGCAGTGAGTACCGCATTCCTAACTATGGCTACACCTTC. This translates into CASSEYRIPNYGYTF.